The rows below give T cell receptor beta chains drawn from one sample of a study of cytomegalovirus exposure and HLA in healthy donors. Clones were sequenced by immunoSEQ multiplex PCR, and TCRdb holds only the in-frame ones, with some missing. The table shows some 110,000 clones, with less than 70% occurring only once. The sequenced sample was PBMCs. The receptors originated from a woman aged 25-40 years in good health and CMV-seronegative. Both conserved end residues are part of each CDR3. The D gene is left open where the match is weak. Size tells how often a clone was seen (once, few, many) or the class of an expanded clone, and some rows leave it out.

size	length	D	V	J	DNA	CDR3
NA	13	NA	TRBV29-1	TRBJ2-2	TGCAGCGCCAGCGACAGAAACACCGGGGAGCTGTTTTTT	CSASDRNTGELFF
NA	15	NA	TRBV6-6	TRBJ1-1	TGTGCCAGCAGACATACGACCGGGGTGAACACTGAAGCTTTCTTT	CASRHTTGVNTEAFF
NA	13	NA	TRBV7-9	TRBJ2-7	TGTGCCAGCAGCTTAACCCGGGATGGGGAGCAGTACTTC	CASSLTRDGEQYF
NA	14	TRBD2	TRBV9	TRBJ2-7	TGTGCCAGCAGCCTCGGACTAGCCGTCCACGAGCAGTACTTC	CASSLGLAVHEQYF
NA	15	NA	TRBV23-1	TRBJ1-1	TGCGCCAGCAGTCAATCGGATGGGGGGGGCACTGAAGCTTTCTTT	CASSQSDGGGTEAFF
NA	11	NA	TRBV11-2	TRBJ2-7	TGTGCCAGCAGCTCCCGCTACGAGCAGTACTTC	CASSSRYEQYF
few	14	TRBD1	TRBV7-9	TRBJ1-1	TGTGCCAGCAGTCCCAGGGGGCCAAACACTGAAGCTTTCTTT	CASSPRGPNTEAFF
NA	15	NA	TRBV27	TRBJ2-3	TGTGCCAGCAGTCGTCCGGGACTTCATCCCGATACGCAGTATTTT	CASSRPGLHPDTQYF
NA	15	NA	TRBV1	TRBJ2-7	TGCACCAGCAGCCAACCTGGGGACAGCTCCTACGAGCAGTACTTC	CTSSQPGDSSYEQYF
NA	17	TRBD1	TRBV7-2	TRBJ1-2	TGTGCCAGCAGCTGGGGGACAGGGGCGAACCTTAACTATGGCTACACCTTC	CASSWGTGANLNYGYTF
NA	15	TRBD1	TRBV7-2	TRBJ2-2	TGTGCCAGCCGGACAGGGACCACGAACACCGGGGAGCTGTTTTTT	CASRTGTTNTGELFF
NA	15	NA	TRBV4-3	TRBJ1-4	TGCGCCAGCAGCCCCCGAGATGGAGCGCCCGGGAAACTGTTTTTT	CASSPRDGAPGKLFF
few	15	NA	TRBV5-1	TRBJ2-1	TGCGCCAGCAGCTTGGCCGTGGGCCCCTACAATGAGCAGTTCTTC	CASSLAVGPYNEQFF
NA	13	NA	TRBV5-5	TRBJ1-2	TGTGCCAGCAGCTTCGGGGACATATATGGCTACACCTTC	CASSFGDIYGYTF
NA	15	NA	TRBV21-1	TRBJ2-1	TGTGCCAGCAGCTTACGGACAGGGCGGGGTAATGAGCAGTTCTTC	CASSLRTGRGNEQFF
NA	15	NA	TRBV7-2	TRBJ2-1	TGTGCCAGCAGCTTAGTGTCGGGAGACTACAATGAGCAGTTCTTC	CASSLVSGDYNEQFF
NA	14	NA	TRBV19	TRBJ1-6	TGTGCCAGTAGTATTCGACAGGAAAATTCACCCCTCCACTTT	CASSIRQENSPLHF
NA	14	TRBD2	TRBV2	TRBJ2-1	TGTGCCAGCAGTGGGCTAGCGGGAGGGGTTGAGCAGCTCTTC	CASSGLAGGVEQLF
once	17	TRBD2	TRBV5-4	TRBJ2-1	TGTGCCAGCAGCTTGACTAGCGGGAAAGGAAAGTACAATGAGCAGTTCTTC	CASSLTSGKGKYNEQFF
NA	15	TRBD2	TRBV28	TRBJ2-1	TGTGCCAGCGTCACTAGCGGGGGTCCCTACAATGAGCAGTTCTTC	CASVTSGGPYNEQFF
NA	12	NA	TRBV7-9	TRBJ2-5	TGTGCCAGCAGCCCTGGGAGCGGGACCCAGTACTTC	CASSPGSGTQYF
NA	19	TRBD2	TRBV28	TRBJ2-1	TGTGCCAGCAGTTCGAGTTGGGGGACTAGCGGGAGGGCCGAGGATGAGCAGTTCTTC	CASSSSWGTSGRAEDEQFF
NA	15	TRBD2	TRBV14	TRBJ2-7	TGTGCCAGCAGCCAAAGTCTAGCGGGAGCGGGTGAGCAGTACTTC	CASSQSLAGAGEQYF
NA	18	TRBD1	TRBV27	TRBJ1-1	TGTGCCAGCAGTGCGCGGGGTCGAGGGACAGGGGGCAGCACTGAAGCTTTCTTT	CASSARGRGTGGSTEAFF
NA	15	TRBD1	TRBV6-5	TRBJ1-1	TGTGCCAGCAGTTACTCGAGGGGGCTTGGCACTGAAGCTTTCTTT	CASSYSRGLGTEAFF
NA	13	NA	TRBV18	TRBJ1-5	TGTGCCAGCTCACCCGACAGAAACGGGCCCCAGCATTTT	CASSPDRNGPQHF
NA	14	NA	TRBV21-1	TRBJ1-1	TGTGCCAGCAGCGCCCTACAGGGGAGCACTGAAGCTTTCTTT	CASSALQGSTEAFF
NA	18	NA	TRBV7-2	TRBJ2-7	TGTGCCAGCAGCTTACCAATGAGCCCGGGAACAGCAACTTACGAGCAGTACTTC	CASSLPMSPGTATYEQYF
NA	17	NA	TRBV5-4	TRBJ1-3	TGTGCCAGCAGCTCAGGTATTATCGGGGACTCTGGAAACACCATATATTTT	CASSSGIIGDSGNTIYF
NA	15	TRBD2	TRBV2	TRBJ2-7	TGTGCCAGCAGGGGGGGACTAGCGGAGGACTACGAGCAGTACTTC	CASRGGLAEDYEQYF
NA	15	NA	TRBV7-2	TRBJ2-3	TGTGCCAGCCGTCGATCATTAGATAGCACAGATACGCAGTATTTT	CASRRSLDSTDTQYF
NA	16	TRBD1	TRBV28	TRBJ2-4	TGTGCCAGCAGTTCGCCGACAGGGGGGTCCAAAAACATTCAGTACTTC	CASSSPTGGSKNIQYF
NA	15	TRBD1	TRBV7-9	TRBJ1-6	TGTGCCAGCAGCCGCTCACCGACAGGGGATTCACCCCTCCACTTT	CASSRSPTGDSPLHF
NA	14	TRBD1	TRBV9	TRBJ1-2	TGTACCAGCAGCGCAGGGGGTGGTAACTATGGCTACACCTTC	CTSSAGGGNYGYTF
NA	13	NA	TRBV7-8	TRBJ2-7	TGTGCCAGCAGCCGCGCCCAGGGCTACGAGCAGTACTTC	CASSRAQGYEQYF
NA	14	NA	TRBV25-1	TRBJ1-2	TGTGCCAGCAGTGGTCGAAGGGGAGGAGGAGGCTACACCTTC	CASSGRRGGGGYTF
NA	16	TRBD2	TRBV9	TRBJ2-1	TGTGCCAGCAGCCAAGACGGGAGGCTCGGGTACAATGAGCAGTTCTTC	CASSQDGRLGYNEQFF
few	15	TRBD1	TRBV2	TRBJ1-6	TGTGCCAGCAGTGCTTGGCAGGGGGCAAATTCACCCCTCCACTTT	CASSAWQGANSPLHF
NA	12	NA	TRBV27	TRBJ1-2	TGTGCCAGCAGAACCACGAGGGAGGGCTACACCTTC	CASRTTREGYTF
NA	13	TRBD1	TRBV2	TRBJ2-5	TGTGCCAGCAGCGGGACAGGCGGGGAGACCCAGTACTTC	CASSGTGGETQYF
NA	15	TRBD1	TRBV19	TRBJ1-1	TGTGCCAGTAGACATGGACAGGTAATCAACACTGAAGCTTTCTTT	CASRHGQVINTEAFF
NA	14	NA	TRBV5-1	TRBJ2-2	TGCGCCAGCACGGACAGTCTCAACACCGGGGAGCTGTTTTTT	CASTDSLNTGELFF
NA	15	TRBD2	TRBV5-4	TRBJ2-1	TGTGCCAGCAGCACGGGACTAGCAAGAGGCAATGAGCAGTTCTTC	CASSTGLARGNEQFF
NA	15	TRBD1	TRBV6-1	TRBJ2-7	TGTGCCAGCAGTCCATGGGAGACAGGGGGCTACGAGCAGTACTTC	CASSPWETGGYEQYF
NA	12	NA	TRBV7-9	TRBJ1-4	TGTGCCAGCAGCAAACCCGGGGAAAAACTGTTTTTT	CASSKPGEKLFF